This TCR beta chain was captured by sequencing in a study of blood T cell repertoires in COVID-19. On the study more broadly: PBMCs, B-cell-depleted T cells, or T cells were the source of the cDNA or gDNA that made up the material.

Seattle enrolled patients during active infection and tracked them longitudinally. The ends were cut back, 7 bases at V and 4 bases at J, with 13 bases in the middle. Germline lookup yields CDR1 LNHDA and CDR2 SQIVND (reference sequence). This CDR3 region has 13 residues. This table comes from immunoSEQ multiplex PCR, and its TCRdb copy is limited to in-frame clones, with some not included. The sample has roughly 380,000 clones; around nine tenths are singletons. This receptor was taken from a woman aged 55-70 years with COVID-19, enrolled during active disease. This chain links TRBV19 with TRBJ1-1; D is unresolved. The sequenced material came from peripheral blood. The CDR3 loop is CASNGDSSTEAFF. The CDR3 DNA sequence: TGTGCCAGTAATGGAGACTCGAGCACTGAAGCTTTCTTT.